This T cell receptor beta chain was documented in a study of blood T cell repertoires in COVID-19. Study summary: Samples taken during acute and convalescent COVID-19 were collected in the United States, Italy and Spain.

Generated by immunoSEQ multiplex PCR, the TCRdb table keeps only in-frame clones and is missing some. The sample has over 85,000 clones, around nine tenths seen once; the top ten hold over 2.5%. V lost 0 bases and J 3 bases, leaving 9 bases between the germline ends. This CDR3 region has 15 residues. CDR1 and CDR2 (germline): MNHEY, SMNVEV (reference sequence). This receptor was identified in a man in his forties or fifties with active or convalescent COVID-19. The sample consisted of peripheral blood. This rearrangement joins TRBV27 to TRBJ1-3; D gene uncertain. This CDR3 reads CASSLSRHLGNTIYF. CDR3 nucleotide sequence: TGTGCCAGCAGTTTATCGAGGCACCTTGGAAACACCATATATTTT.